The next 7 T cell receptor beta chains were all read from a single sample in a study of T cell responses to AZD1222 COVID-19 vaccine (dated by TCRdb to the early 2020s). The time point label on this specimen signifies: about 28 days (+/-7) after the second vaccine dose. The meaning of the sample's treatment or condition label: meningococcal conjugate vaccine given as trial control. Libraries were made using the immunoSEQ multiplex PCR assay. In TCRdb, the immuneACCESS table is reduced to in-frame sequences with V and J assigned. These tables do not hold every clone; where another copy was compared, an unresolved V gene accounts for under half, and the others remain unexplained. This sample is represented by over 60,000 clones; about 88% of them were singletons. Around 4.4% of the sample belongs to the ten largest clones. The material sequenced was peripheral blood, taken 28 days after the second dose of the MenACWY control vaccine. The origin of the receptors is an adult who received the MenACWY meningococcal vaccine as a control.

The CDR3 DNA sequence: TGCAGCGACTCAGGACAGGTGAACACTGAAGCTTTCTTT. Amino acid sequence: CSDSGQVNTEAFF. The rearrangement uses TRBV29-1 and TRBJ1-1; 7 nucleotides line up with TRBD1. CDR3 length: 13 residues. The V segment lost 7 bases and the J segment 0 bases; nucleotides outside the gene matches: 5. Germline assignment: CDR1 SQVTM and CDR2 ANQGSEA.

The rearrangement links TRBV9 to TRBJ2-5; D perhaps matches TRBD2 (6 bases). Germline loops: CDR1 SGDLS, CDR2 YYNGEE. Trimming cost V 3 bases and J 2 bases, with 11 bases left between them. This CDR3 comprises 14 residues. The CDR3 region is CASSAAGGQETQYF. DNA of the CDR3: TGTGCCAGCAGCGCCGCCGGGGGACAAGAGACCCAGTACTTC.

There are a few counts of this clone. The CDR3 loop reads CASSQGGQLLGNTIYF. Here the CDR3 DNA reads TGCGCCAGCAGCCAAGGGGGTCAGCTACTTGGAAACACCATATATTTT. The rearrangement links TRBV4-3 to TRBJ1-3; no reliable D call. This CDR3 has 16 amino acids. The germline V and J ends were trimmed by 1 base and 3 bases, with 13 bases remaining between them. Germline-derived CDR1 and CDR2 are LGHNA and YSLEER.

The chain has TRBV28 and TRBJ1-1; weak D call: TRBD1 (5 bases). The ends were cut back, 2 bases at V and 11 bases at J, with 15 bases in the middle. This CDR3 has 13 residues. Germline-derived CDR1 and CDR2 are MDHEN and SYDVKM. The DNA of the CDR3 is TGTGCCAGCAGTTTAACGGCGGGGCTGGATGCTTTCTTT. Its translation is CASSLTAGLDAFF.

The DNA of the CDR3 is TGTGCCAGCAGCTTAGTCTCGCGGGGCGGGAGGTTGGGTGAGCAGTTCTTC. It is translated as CASSLVSRGGRLGEQFF. The chain combines TRBV7-9 with TRBJ2-1; TRBD2 agrees at 8 bases. CDR3 length: 17 residues. Germline V gene sequence: CDR1 SEHNR, CDR2 FQNEAQ (reference sequence). The V gene end was trimmed by 1 base and the J gene end by 9 bases; junction bases not matched to a gene: 14.

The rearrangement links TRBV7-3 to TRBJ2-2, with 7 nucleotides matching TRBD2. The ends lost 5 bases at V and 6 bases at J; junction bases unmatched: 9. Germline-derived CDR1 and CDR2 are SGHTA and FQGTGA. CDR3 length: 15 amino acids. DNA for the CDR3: TGTGCCAGCAGCCCCGGGGGGTCAGGCTCCGGGGAGCTGTTTTTT. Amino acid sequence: CASSPGGSGSGELFF.

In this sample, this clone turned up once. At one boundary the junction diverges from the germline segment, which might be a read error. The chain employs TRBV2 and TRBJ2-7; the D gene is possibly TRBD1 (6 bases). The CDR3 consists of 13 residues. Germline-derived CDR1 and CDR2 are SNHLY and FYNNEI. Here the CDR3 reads CASSWTATYEQYF. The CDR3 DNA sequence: TGCGCCAGCAGTTGGACAGCAACCTACGAGCAGTACTTC.